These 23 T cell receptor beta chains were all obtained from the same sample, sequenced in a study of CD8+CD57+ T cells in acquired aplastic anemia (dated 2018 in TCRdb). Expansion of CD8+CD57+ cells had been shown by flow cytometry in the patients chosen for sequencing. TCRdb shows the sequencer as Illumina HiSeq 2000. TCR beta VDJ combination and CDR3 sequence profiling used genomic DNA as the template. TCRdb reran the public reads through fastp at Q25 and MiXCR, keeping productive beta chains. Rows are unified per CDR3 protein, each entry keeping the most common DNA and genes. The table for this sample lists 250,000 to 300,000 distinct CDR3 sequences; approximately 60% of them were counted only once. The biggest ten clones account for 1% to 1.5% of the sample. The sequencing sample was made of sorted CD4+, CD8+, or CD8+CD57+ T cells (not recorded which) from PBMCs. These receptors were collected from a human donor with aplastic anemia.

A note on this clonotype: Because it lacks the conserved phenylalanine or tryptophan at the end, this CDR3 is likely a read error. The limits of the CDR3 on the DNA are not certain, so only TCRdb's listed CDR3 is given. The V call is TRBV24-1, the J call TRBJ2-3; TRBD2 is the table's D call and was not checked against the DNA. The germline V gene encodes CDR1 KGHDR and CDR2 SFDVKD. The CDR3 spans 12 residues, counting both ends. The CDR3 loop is CASGGSQETQYS.

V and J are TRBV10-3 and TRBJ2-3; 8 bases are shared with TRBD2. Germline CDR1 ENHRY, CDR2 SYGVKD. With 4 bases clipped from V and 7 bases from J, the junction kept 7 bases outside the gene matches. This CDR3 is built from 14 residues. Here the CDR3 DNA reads TGTGCCATCAGTGTGGGCGGGGGGAGGTATACGCAGTATTTT. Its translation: CAISVGGGRYTQYF.

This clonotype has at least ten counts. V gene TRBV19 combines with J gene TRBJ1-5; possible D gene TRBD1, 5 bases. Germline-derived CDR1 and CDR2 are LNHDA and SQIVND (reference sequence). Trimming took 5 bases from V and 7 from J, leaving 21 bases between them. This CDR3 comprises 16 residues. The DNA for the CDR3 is TGTGCCAGTAGTTGGGGGACTTCTTTGTGGAGACAGCCCCAGCATTTT. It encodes CASSWGTSLWRQPQHF. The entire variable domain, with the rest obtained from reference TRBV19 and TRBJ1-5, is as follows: DGGITQSPKYLFRKEGQNVTLSCEQNLNHDAMYWYRQDPGQGLRLIYYSQIVNDFQKGDIAEGYSVSREKKESFPLTVTSAQKNPTAFYLCASSWGTSLWRQPQHFGDGTRLSIL.

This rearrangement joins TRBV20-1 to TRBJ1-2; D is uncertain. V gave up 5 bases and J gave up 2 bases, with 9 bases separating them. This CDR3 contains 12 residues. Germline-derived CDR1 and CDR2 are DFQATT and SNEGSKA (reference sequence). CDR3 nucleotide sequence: TGCAGTGCTTGGACGGCGAACTATGGCTACACCTTC. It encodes CSAWTANYGYTF.

The CDR3 DNA reads TGTGCCATCAGTGATGGAAGGGGGGGCTCTGAAGCTTTCTTT. It encodes CAISDGRGGSEAFF. The chain uses TRBV10-3 and TRBJ1-1; D might be TRBD1 (6 bases). V was cut by 3 bases and J by 6 bases, with 14 bases left in between. The CDR3 is 14 amino acids. Germline V gene data show CDR1 as ENHRY and CDR2 as SYGVKD.

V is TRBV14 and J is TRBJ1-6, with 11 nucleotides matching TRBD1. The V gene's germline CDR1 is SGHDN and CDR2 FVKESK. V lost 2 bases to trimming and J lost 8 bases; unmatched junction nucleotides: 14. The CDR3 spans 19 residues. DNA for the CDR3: TGTGCCAGCAGCCAATTTAGGCTCGCTCCGGGACAGGGGGATTCACCCCTCCACTTT. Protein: CASSQFRLAPGQGDSPLHF.

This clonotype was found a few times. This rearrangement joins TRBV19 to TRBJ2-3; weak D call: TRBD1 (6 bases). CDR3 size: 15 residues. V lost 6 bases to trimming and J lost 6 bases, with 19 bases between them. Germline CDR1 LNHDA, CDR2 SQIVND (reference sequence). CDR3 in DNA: TGTGCCAGTAGCGATGGGACCCGTACAGGGGATACGCAGTATTTT. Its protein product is CASSDGTRTGDTQYF.

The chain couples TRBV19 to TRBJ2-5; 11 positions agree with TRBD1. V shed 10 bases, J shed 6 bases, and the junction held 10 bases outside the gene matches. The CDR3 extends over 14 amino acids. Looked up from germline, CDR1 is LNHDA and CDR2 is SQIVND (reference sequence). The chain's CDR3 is CATPTGTGGQTQYF. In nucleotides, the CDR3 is TGTGCCACTCCCACTGGGACAGGGGGTCAGACCCAGTACTTC.

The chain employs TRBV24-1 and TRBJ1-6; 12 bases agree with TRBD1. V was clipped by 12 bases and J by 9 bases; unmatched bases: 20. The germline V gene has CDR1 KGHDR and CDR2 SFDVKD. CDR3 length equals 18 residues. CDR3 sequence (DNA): TGTGCCGTGGCGGGCGGGACAGGGGGCCGGTATATTGCTTCACCCCTCCACTTT. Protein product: CAVAGGTGGRYIASPLHF.

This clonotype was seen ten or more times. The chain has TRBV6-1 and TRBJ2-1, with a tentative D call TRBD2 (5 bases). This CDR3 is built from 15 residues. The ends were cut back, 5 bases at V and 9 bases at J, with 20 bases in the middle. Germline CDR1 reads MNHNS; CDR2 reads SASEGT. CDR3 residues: CASSTGTPRGGEQFF. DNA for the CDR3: TGTGCCAGCAGTACCGGAACCCCCCGAGGAGGTGAGCAGTTCTTC.

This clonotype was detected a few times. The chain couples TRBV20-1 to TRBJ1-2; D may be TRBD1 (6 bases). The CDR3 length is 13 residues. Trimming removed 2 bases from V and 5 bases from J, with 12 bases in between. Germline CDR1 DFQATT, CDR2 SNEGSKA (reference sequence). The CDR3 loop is CSARLRGPYGYTF. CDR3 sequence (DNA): TGCAGTGCTAGATTACGGGGGCCATATGGCTACACCTTC.

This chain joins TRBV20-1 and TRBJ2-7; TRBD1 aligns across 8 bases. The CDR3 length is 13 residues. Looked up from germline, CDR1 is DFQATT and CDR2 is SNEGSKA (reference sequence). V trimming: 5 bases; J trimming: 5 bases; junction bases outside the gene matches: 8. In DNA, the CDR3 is TGCAGTGCTCAGGACAGGGTCGGGGACGAGCAGTACTTC. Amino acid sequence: CSAQDRVGDEQYF.

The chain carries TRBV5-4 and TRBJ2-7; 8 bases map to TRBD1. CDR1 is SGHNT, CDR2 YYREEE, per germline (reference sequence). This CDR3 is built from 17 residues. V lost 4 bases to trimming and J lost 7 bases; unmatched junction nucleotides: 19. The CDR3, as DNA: TGTGCCAGCAGCCGTGGACAGGGACAGACGAACACCGGGGAGCAGTACTTC. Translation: CASSRGQGQTNTGEQYF.

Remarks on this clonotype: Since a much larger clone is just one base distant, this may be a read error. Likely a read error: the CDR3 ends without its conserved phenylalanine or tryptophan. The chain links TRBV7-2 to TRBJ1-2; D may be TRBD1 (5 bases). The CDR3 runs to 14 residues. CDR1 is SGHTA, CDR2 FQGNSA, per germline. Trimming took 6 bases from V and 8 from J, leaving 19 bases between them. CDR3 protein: CASSPPRVGGGYTS. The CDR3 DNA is TGTGCCAGCAGTCCCCCGCGGGTGGGGGGAGGCTACACCTCC.

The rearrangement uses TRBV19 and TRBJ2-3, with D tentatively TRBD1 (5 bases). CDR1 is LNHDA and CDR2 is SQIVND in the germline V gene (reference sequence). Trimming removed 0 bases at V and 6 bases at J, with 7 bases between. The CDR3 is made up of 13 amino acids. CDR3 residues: CASSIERGDTQYF. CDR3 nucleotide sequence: TGTGCCAGTAGTATAGAAAGGGGTGATACGCAGTATTTT.

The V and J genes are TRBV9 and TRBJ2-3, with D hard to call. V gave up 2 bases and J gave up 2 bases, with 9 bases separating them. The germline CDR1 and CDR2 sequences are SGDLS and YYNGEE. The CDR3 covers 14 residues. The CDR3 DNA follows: TGTGCCAGCAGCGTGTTAAGCGTCACAGATACGCAGTATTTT. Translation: CASSVLSVTDTQYF.

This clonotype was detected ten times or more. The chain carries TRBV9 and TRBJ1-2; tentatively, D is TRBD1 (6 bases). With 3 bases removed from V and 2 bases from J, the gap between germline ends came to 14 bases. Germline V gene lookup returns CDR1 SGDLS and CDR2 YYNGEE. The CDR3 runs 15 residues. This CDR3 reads CASSEGGRPNYGYTF. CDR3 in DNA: TGTGCCAGCAGCGAGGGGGGGCGGCCGAACTATGGCTACACCTTC.

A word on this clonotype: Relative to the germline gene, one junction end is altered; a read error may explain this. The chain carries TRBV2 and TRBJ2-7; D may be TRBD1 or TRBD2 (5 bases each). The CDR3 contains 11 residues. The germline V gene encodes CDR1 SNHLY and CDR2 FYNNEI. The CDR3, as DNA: TGTGCCAGCAGTGAGCAAGGGGAGCGCCGTTTC. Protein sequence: CASSEQGERRF.

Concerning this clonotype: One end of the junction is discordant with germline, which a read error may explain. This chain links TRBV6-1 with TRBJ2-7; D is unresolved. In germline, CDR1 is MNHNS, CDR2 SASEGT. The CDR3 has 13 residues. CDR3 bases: TGTGCCAGCAGTGAAGCTGTGGGCTACGAGCGGTACTTC. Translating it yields CASSEAVGYERYF.

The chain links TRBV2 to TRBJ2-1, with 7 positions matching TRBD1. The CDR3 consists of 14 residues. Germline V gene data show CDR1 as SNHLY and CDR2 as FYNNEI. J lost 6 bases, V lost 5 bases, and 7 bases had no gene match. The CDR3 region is CASSYSGGSNEQFF. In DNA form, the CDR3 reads TGTGCCAGCAGTTACTCAGGGGGAAGCAATGAGCAGTTCTTC.

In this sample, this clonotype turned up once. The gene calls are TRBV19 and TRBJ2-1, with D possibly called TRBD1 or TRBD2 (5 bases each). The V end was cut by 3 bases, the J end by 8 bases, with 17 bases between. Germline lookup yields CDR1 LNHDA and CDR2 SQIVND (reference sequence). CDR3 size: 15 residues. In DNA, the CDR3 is TGTGCCAGTAGTATTGCAGGGAGAGGGTTCGATGAGCAGTTCTTC. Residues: CASSIAGRGFDEQFF.

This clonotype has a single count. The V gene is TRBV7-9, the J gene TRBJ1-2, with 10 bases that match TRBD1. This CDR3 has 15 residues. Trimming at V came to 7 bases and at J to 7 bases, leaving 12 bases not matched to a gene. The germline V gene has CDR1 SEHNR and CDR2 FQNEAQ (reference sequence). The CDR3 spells CASTVPGTGVLGYTF. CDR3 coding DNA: TGTGCCAGCACCGTACCCGGGACAGGGGTACTTGGCTACACCTTC.

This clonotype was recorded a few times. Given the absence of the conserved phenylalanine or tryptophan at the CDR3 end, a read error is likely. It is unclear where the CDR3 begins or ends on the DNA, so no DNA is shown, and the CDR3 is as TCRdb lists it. The CDR3: CSARDLQGVLAL. This chain connects TRBV20-1 to TRBJ2-7; whether TRBD1, the table's D call, matches the DNA was not checked. In germline, CDR1 is DFQATT, CDR2 SNEGSKA (reference sequence). Termini included, the CDR3 measures 12 amino acids.